The T cell receptor beta chain described here comes from a study of Ad26.COV2.S vaccination and SARS-CoV-2 variants. Across the whole study: Each vaccinee took Ad26.COV2.S intramuscularly, once or twice 56 days apart.

Broader study findings: Quantification of TCR breadth and depth may have yielded underestimates of total T cell responses. Vaccine and placebo recipients had similar non-spike TCR breadth.

This CDR3 is 14 amino acids long. Germline values: CDR1 SGDLS, CDR2 YYNGEE. Deletions cut 0 bases from V and 4 bases from J, with 10 bases between. A remark on this clone: Its antigen is currently unknown.

Indicated treatment: 19 received Ad26.COV2.S at low or high dose, single or two shots; roughly 5 received placebo; per-sample allocation not given. Repertoires come from day 63 after the first vaccine or placebo injection. Generated by immunoSEQ multiplex PCR, the TCRdb table keeps only in-frame clones and is missing some. The sample has around 400,000 clones; about 89% are singletons. The sequence derives from a person aged 18-65 years who received the Ad26.COV2.S COVID-19 vaccine or a placebo. The chain combines TRBV9 with TRBJ2-5; D tentatively fits TRBD1 or TRBD2 (5 bases each). The sequenced sample was peripheral blood, obtained in a trial of Ad26.COV2.S vaccine versus placebo. CDR3 coding DNA: TGTGCCAGCAGCGTAGCGGGGCAGGGAGAGACCCAGTACTTC. This translates into CASSVAGQGETQYF.